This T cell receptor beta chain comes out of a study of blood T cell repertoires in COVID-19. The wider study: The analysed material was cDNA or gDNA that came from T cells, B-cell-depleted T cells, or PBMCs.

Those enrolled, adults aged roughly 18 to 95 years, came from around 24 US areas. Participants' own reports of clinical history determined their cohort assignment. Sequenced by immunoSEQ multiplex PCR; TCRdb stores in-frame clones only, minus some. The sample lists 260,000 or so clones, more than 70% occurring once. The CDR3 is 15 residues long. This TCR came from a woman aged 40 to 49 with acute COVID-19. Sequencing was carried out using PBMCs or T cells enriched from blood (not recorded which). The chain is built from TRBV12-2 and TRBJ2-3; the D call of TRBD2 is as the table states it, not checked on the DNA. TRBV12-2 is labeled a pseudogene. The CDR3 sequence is CASRLEPTSTDTQYF. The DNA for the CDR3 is TGTGCAAGTCGCTTAGAACCTACTAGCACAGATACGCAGTATTTT.